A single sample gave rise to the 4 T cell receptor beta chains below, sequenced in a study of blood T cells in healthy people across ages. The use of a sample-barcoded 5' primer and a J-beta primer mix characterized a second PCR of about 7 to 12 cycles. TCRdb used MiXCR to reprocess the 5' RACE reads, holding one entry per CDR3 protein. The sample lists 700,000 to 950,000 distinct CDR3 sequences, roughly 44% occurring once. The sample consisted of blood. Receptor source: a woman in her sixties or seventies in good health.

There are a few counts of this clonotype. This chain links TRBV20-1 with TRBJ2-4, with D maybe TRBD1 (6 bases). The DNA end is more similar to TRBJ2-7, so the J call may be wrong. The CDR3 has 13 residues. The germline V gene has CDR1 DFQATT and CDR2 SNEGSKA (reference sequence). CDR3 DNA: TGCAGTGCTAGAGACAGGGGCAGGATCGAGCAGTACTTC. Amino acid sequence: CSARDRGRIEQYF.

The rearrangement links TRBV7-9 to TRBJ2-3; D uncertain. Germline CDR1 and CDR2: SEHNR and FQNEAQ (reference sequence). CDR3 length: 14 residues. V was pared by 2 bases and J by 5 bases, with 11 bases between. The DNA for the CDR3 is TGTGCCAGCAGCTTAAGCCATGTTGTAGATACGCAGTATTTT. Protein product: CASSLSHVVDTQYF.

J is TRBJ1-6 and V is TRBV3-1; possibly TRBD1 for D (5 bases). The germline V gene encodes CDR1 LGHDT and CDR2 YNNKEL (reference sequence). This CDR3 contains 15 residues. The V end lost 0 bases, the J end lost 4 bases, and 7 bases lay between the germline ends. The DNA for the CDR3 is TGTGCCAGCAGCCAAGACCAGGGATATAATTCACCCCTCCACTTT. The encoded protein is CASSQDQGYNSPLHF.

The chain couples TRBV29-1 to TRBJ2-5; possible D gene TRBD1, 5 bases. The V end was cut by 6 bases, the J end by 4 bases, with 21 bases between. The CDR3 runs to 15 residues. Germline V gene data show CDR1 as SQVTM and CDR2 as ANQGSEA. CDR3 DNA: TGCAGCGTGAACAGGAGTCAGGTCCTAGGAGAGACCCAGTACTTC. This translates into CSVNRSQVLGETQYF.